This T cell receptor (beta chain) emerged from a study of cytomegalovirus exposure and HLA in healthy donors. This CDR3 comprises 15 residues. Germline CDR1 MNHEY, CDR2 SVGAGI. As concerns this clone: Its target is not known.

Study-level points and caveats: Another analysis was done later, and it associated over 15,000 TCR beta sequences with HLA alleles at 0.05 false discovery rate. Within a later analysis, the majority of CMV-associated TCR beta chains appeared HLA-restricted. Owing to their indistinguishability, certain V segments, notably TRBV6-2 and TRBV6-3, were excluded.

60 Vbeta and 13 Jbeta primers were used in PCR. The method was immunoSEQ multiplex PCR; TCRdb's version includes in-frame clones alone and lacks a portion of them. The sample data list roughly 120,000 clones. This chain links TRBV6-5 with TRBJ2-5, with 10 bases lining up with TRBD1. The end of the DNA aligns better with TRBJ2-7, so the J call may be wrong. The specimen sequenced was PBMCs. This clonotype was obtained from a man aged 35 to 55 in good health and CMV-seronegative. CDR3 in DNA: TGTGCCAGCAGGGTCCATGACAGGGGGCTTAACGAGCAGTACTTC. This gives the protein CASRVHDRGLNEQYF.